This TCR beta chain is from a study of vaccination and CD4 T cells after COVID-19. Study as a whole: Culture controls were given either a CEFX pool, an HIV-1 Nef pool, or no peptide.

Germline V gives CDR1 MNHNS, CDR2 SASEGT. The CDR3 consists of 14 residues. With 6 bases removed from V and 1 base from J, the gap between germline ends came to 13 bases. On this clonotype itself: The antigen is unknown.

The study sequenced cultured CD4+ T cell DNA using the Oncomine TCR Beta short-read assay. MiXCR was run by TCRdb on the PCR reads, yielding one entry per CDR3 protein. The repertoire consists of around 13,000 distinct CDR3 sequences, with 40% to 55% occurring once and the leading ten covering about 20%. The treatment here: approximately 10-day PBMC culture with coronavirus spike peptide pools or control peptides (ViraFEST assay). The sequencing here drew on CD4+ T cells from blood, cultured in vitro, taken before SARS-CoV-2 vaccination. This chain links TRBV6-1 with TRBJ2-7; D is possibly TRBD2 (5 bases). The sequence was obtained from a human donor who had recovered from COVID-19. CDR3 nucleotide sequence: TGTGCCAGCAGCCGAGGGTACTCTTCCTACGAGCAGTACTTC. Residues: CASSRGYSSYEQYF.